The present TCR beta chain was sequenced within a study of blood T cell repertoires in COVID-19 (TCRdb year 2020). Describing the broader study: The collaborator samples originated in the United States, Italy and Spain and spanned the acute and convalescent phases of COVID-19. The prospective study material was composed of cDNA or gDNA derived from T cells, B-cell-depleted T cells, or PBMCs. Subjects who had been exposed to COVID-19, were actively infected with it, or had recovered from it provided the deeply sampled blood TCRbeta repertoires that made up the dataset. A freely available public database, intended as a resource for researchers studying the immune response to SARS-CoV-2, is where the repertoires were released. The samples were drawn from the first 160 participants of the ongoing ImmuneRACE study and from some 1,300 subjects provided by 6 global collaborators. Sample metadata almost always included a de-identified subject ID, COVID-19 status, age in years and sex. Where HLA class I and class II types were available, the types were taken from metadata supplied by the sample provider, not from assay-based typing.

Whole blood was collected in K2EDTA tubes by collaborating institutions according to the institutions' own protocols. For TCRbeta analysis, collaborator samples were shipped as frozen whole blood, as isolated PBMCs, or as DNA extracted from either sample type. Study-wide findings and limitations: Clinical and demographic metadata were provided uncurated, with the amount varying by source and participant.

Comment on this clone: Its cognate antigen has yet to be identified. Base qualities are not recorded, but no much larger clone differs from it by a single base.

Sequences MDHEN (CDR1) and SYDVKM (CDR2) are obtained from the germline V gene. Measured from the cysteine to the phenylalanine, the CDR3 is 13 residues long. Only the CDR3 portion is preserved as DNA: 39 bases, with reading frame beginning at the first base. The junction shows trimming of 6 bases on V and 2 bases on J, plus 11 bases between the germline ends. TCRbeta CDR3 regions were amplified from genomic DNA using the immunoSEQ Assay, a bias-controlled multiplex PCR. Per the authors' processing: The number of nucleated cells in each sample was estimated by amplification of reference gene primers within the assay. To quantify the absolute abundance of each unique TCRbeta CDR3 rearrangement, sequence reads were collapsed and filtered. For each sample, productive Simpson clonality was calculated as the square root of Simpson's diversity index across productive rearrangements. What TCRdb holds here is the immuneACCESS table cut down to in-frame rearrangements. Part of the clones is not present; checked against another copy, under half of the missing clones reflect an unresolved V gene, and the others are unexplained. V, J and clone size derive from that table, while D and trimming were established from the DNA sequence. The sample table holds about 100,000 clones, of which less than 90% were seen once. The top ten hold roughly 1.2% of the sample.

The source is a man older than 75 with active or convalescent COVID-19. Source material: peripheral blood. Recombination joined TRBV28 with TRBJ2-7, with a tentative D gene TRBD2 over 5 matching bases. The bases are TGTGCCAGCAGCATGGAGGCCACCTACGAGCAGTACTTC. This gives the protein CASSMEATYEQYF.